The entry that follows covers one TCR beta chain sequence. This entry is derived from a study of shared clonotypes between healthy human individuals. Some clones are missing from TCRdb's copy, which holds only in-frame ones; the method was immunoSEQ multiplex PCR. The data contain approximately 2.1 million clones, approximately 95% of them singletons. The receptor's source is a young man in good health. Some clones in this sample may be carry-over from other donors' samples. Specimen: naive CD4+ T cells from PBMCs. Regarding subset: CD45RA+ positively selected.

CDR3 DNA sequence: TGCGCCAGCAGCTTGGAGGGCCCTAATAGTTTGACCCAGTACTTC. This codes for CASSLEGPNSLTQYF. The chain uses TRBV5-1 and TRBJ2-5, with D hard to call. This CDR3 is built from 15 residues. CDR1 and CDR2 from the germline V gene are SGHRS and YFSETQ. The V and J ends lost 0 bases and 7 bases respectively, with 16 bases between them.